These 19 T cell receptor beta chains were all obtained from the same sample, sequenced in a study of CD8+ T cells in alopecia areata. Sequencing used cDNA as its template, made by extracting RNA and reverse transcribing it. The assay was immunoSEQ multiplex PCR, and TCRdb's table has in-frame clones only and misses some. The table has 150,000 or so clones, 87% seen once. Here the sequenced sample was CD8+ T cells sorted from blood, taken at week 0. The receptors here all came from a human donor with alopecia areata.

V gene TRBV6-6 combines with J gene TRBJ2-1; 10 bases are a match to TRBD2. From germline, CDR1 is MNHNY and CDR2 SVGAGI (reference sequence). The V segment lost 6 bases and the J segment 6 bases; nucleotides outside the gene matches: 5. The CDR3 is 14 residues long. Here the CDR3 reads CASRPAGGPNEQFF. The CDR3 DNA follows: TGTGCCAGCAGGCCAGCGGGAGGGCCCAATGAGCAGTTCTTC.

V is TRBV7-3 and J is TRBJ2-7; D remains unclear. CDR1 and CDR2 (germline): SGHTA, FQGTGA. The CDR3 covers 15 residues. Trimming shortened V by 2 bases and J by 5 bases, and 16 bases separated the two germline ends. The CDR3 sequence: CASSLEFSHRNEQYF. The CDR3 coding sequence is TGTGCCAGCAGCTTAGAGTTCAGCCACAGAAACGAGCAGTACTTC.

V gene TRBV30 combines with J gene TRBJ2-1, with D tentatively TRBD1 (6 bases). Germline V gene sequence: CDR1 GTSNPN, CDR2 SVGIG (reference sequence). CDR3 length equals 12 residues. Trimming removed 2 bases from V and 7 bases from J, with 9 bases in between. The CDR3 DNA follows: TGTGCCTGGAGTCAACAGGGAAATGAGCAGTTCTTC. Its protein is CAWSQQGNEQFF.

The chain has TRBV29-1 and TRBJ2-7; no clear D gene. Germline assignment: CDR1 SQVTM and CDR2 ANQGSEA. Trimming removed 3 bases at V and 4 bases at J, with 16 bases between. CDR3 length: 14 amino acids. CDR3: CSVEDPESEYEQYF. As DNA, the CDR3 is TGCAGCGTTGAGGATCCGGAGTCTGAATACGAGCAGTACTTC.

V is TRBV5-1 and J is TRBJ2-2, with D unresolved. The CDR3 has 15 residues. Germline assignment: CDR1 SGHRS and CDR2 YFSETQ. Between the trimmed V and J ends, which lost 4 bases and 6 bases, there was a span of 16 bases. DNA for the CDR3: TGCGCCAGCAGCATTTCGTTCCTGGGTTCCGGGGAGCTGTTTTTT. The encoded protein is CASSISFLGSGELFF.

This chain links TRBV29-1 with TRBJ2-7, with D tentatively TRBD1 or TRBD2 (5 bases each). The germline CDR1 and CDR2 sequences are SQVTM and ANQGSEA. This CDR3 contains 15 residues. V was pared by 6 bases and J by 3 bases, with 21 bases between. In DNA, the CDR3 is TGCAGCGTGGCCGGGACGCAGCTAAGTTTCTACGAGCAGTACTTC. This sequence encodes CSVAGTQLSFYEQYF.

In this sample, this clone turned up a few times. The chain carries TRBV28 and TRBJ2-3, with a possible D match to TRBD1 (5 bases). CDR1 is MDHEN and CDR2 is SYDVKM in the germline V gene. The CDR3 runs 14 residues. The ends were cut back, 5 bases at V and 4 bases at J, with 13 bases in the middle. The CDR3 protein is CASSDERQPDTQYF. DNA for the CDR3: TGTGCCAGCAGTGATGAAAGACAGCCAGATACGCAGTATTTT.

V and J are TRBV30 and TRBJ2-7; the D is unclear. Germline V gene lookup returns CDR1 GTSNPN and CDR2 SVGIG (reference sequence). This CDR3 is built from 12 residues. Trimming took off 0 bases at V and 3 bases at J, with 6 bases between the two ends. The CDR3 DNA follows: TGTGCCTGGAGTGTAAATATCTACGAGCAGTACTTC. It yields the protein CAWSVNIYEQYF.

The chain employs TRBV5-1 and TRBJ2-2; the D gene is possibly TRBD2 (5 bases). Germline V gene data show CDR1 as SGHRS and CDR2 as YFSETQ. V was trimmed by 3 bases and J by 4 bases, leaving 19 bases between them. The CDR3 runs to 17 residues. CDR3 DNA: TGCGCCAGCAGCTCGGAGACCGGGGTACTATTCACCGGGGAGCTGTTTTTT. Amino acid sequence: CASSSETGVLFTGELFF. Full variable domain (rest looked up from reference TRBV5-1 and TRBJ2-2): KAGVTQTPRYLIKTRGQQVTLSCSPISGHRSVSWYQQTPGQGLQFLFEYFSETQRNKGNFPGRFSGRQFSNSRSEMNVSTLELGDSALYLCASSSETGVLFTGELFFGEGSRLTVL.

This clone has a single count. The chain uses TRBV7-9 and TRBJ2-7; D remains unclear. The germline V gene has CDR1 SEHNR and CDR2 FQNEAQ (reference sequence). The CDR3 loop spans 16 amino acids. V dropped 1 base and J dropped 2 bases, with 15 bases sitting between them. In DNA, the CDR3 is TGTGCCAGCAGCTTAGGCCCAAGTGCCCTTCCCTACGAGCAGTACTTC. This codes for CASSLGPSALPYEQYF.

The rearrangement links TRBV27 to TRBJ2-7, with D perhaps TRBD2 (6 bases). This CDR3 is built from 13 residues. Trimming took off 4 bases at V and 3 bases at J, with 10 bases between the two ends. Germline loops: CDR1 MNHEY, CDR2 SMNVEV (reference sequence). The CDR3 sequence is CASSYGEVYEQYF. The DNA for the CDR3 is TGTGCCAGCAGTTACGGGGAGGTCTACGAGCAGTACTTC.

V usage is TRBV27 and J usage is TRBJ2-5; D is perhaps TRBD2 (5 bases). Trimming removed 5 bases at V and 7 bases at J, with 8 bases between. This CDR3 is built from 11 residues. Looked up from germline, CDR1 is MNHEY and CDR2 is SMNVEV (reference sequence). As DNA, the CDR3 is TGTGCCAGCAGTCACCGGGGGACCCAGTACTTC. This sequence encodes CASSHRGTQYF.

This clone was observed once. The rearrangement joins TRBV11-2 to TRBJ2-1; 13 bases map to TRBD2. The CDR3 contains 15 residues. V lost 4 bases, J lost 10 bases, and 7 bases stayed unmatched. Germline lookup yields CDR1 SGHAT and CDR2 FQNNGV. Here the CDR3 reads CASSWDTSGRGEQFF. In nucleotides, the CDR3 is TGTGCCAGCAGCTGGGACACTAGCGGGAGGGGGGAGCAGTTCTTC.

V usage is TRBV27 and J usage is TRBJ2-5; D is undetermined. This CDR3 is built from 15 residues. The germline V gene has CDR1 MNHEY and CDR2 SMNVEV (reference sequence). V dropped 5 bases and J dropped 1 base, with 14 bases sitting between them. The CDR3 loop reads CASSPLVLGQETQYF. CDR3 DNA: TGTGCCAGCAGTCCACTCGTTTTGGGCCAAGAGACCCAGTACTTC.

The rearrangement uses TRBV19 and TRBJ2-7; no clear D. This CDR3 region has 14 residues. Germline CDR1 reads LNHDA; CDR2 reads SQIVND (reference sequence). The V end was cut by 3 bases, the J end by 0 bases, with 9 bases between. CDR3 sequence reads: CASSMQDASYEQYF. CDR3 in DNA: TGTGCCAGTAGTATGCAGGACGCCTCCTACGAGCAGTACTTC.

The rearrangement joins TRBV5-4 to TRBJ2-1; D unclear. The CDR3 has 11 amino acids. In germline, CDR1 is SGHNT, CDR2 YYREEE (reference sequence). Trimming cost V 3 bases and J 6 bases, with 4 bases left between them. CDR3 sequence: CASSYSNEQFF. For the CDR3, the DNA is TGTGCCAGCAGCTACAGCAATGAGCAGTTCTTC.

This chain links TRBV9 with TRBJ2-1, with D possibly matching TRBD2 (6 bases). CDR3 length: 14 amino acids. The germline V gene has CDR1 SGDLS and CDR2 YYNGEE. The V end lost 3 bases, the J end lost 5 bases, and 12 bases lay between the germline ends. The CDR3 region is CASSETGTHNEQFF. The CDR3 DNA reads TGTGCCAGCAGCGAAACCGGGACTCACAATGAGCAGTTCTTC.

A single count supports this clone. The chain is built from TRBV29-1 and TRBJ2-3; D possibly uses TRBD1 or TRBD2 (5 bases each). Germline assignment: CDR1 SQVTM and CDR2 ANQGSEA. This CDR3 is built from 14 residues. V gave up 7 bases and J gave up 3 bases, with 17 bases separating them. The DNA of the CDR3 is TGCAGCGGGGGGATGGGGGTTACGACAGATACGCAGTATTTT. This codes for CSGGMGVTTDTQYF.

The chain carries TRBV10-3 and TRBJ2-5; 9 bases line up with TRBD1. CDR3 length equals 16 residues. Germline lookup yields CDR1 ENHRY and CDR2 SYGVKD. The trim removed 3 bases at V and 4 bases at J, leaving 9 bases unmatched. The CDR3 nucleotides read TGTGCCATCAGTGACTCCGGGACAGGGAGTGTAGAGACCCAGTACTTC. Residues: CAISDSGTGSVETQYF.